The 3 T cell receptor beta chains in this list originate from one sample, sequenced in a study of blood T cell repertoires in COVID-19. Generated by immunoSEQ multiplex PCR, the TCRdb table keeps only in-frame clones and is missing some. There are about 260,000 clones in the sample; around 87% occur only once, and more than 4.5% lies in the top ten. Material for sequencing was peripheral blood. All receptors derive from a woman between 55 and 75 years old with COVID-19, enrolled during active disease.

The chain couples TRBV25-1 to TRBJ2-1; D perhaps matches TRBD2 (6 bases). Trimming shortened V by 5 bases and J by 2 bases, and 16 bases separated the two germline ends. Germline V gene sequence: CDR1 MGHDK, CDR2 SYGVNS. The CDR3 is 16 residues long. The CDR3 loop is CASSPRVSGAYNEQFF. The CDR3 DNA follows: TGTGCCAGCAGTCCGAGGGTTAGCGGTGCCTACAATGAGCAGTTCTTC.

The CDR3 here is CSVDGQRDEQYF. CDR3 DNA sequence: TGCAGCGTTGATGGCCAGCGAGACGAGCAGTACTTC. This rearrangement joins TRBV29-1 to TRBJ2-7, with D unresolved. This CDR3 is built from 12 residues. Germline loops: CDR1 SQVTM, CDR2 ANQGSEA. Trimming removed 3 bases from V and 5 bases from J, with 11 bases in between.

J is TRBJ2-1 and V is TRBV20-1; TRBD2 matches 7 bases. Germline lookup yields CDR1 DFQATT and CDR2 SNEGSKA (reference sequence). With 3 bases clipped from V and 6 bases from J, the junction kept 14 bases outside the gene matches. CDR3 length: 16 residues. CDR3 DNA sequence: TGCAGTGCTAGTCCGGCTAGCGGCCTACGAACCAATGAGCAGTTCTTC. It codes for CSASPASGLRTNEQFF.